This TCR beta chain was documented in a study of blood T cell repertoires in COVID-19. In the study overall: Samples taken during acute and convalescent COVID-19 were collected in the United States, Italy and Spain. In each case, the material was cDNA or gDNA derived from T cells, B-cell-depleted T cells, or PBMCs.

In the source study's methods: Estimates of nucleated cell counts were drawn from the amplification of reference gene primers. The assay was immunoSEQ multiplex PCR, and TCRdb's table has in-frame clones only and misses some. V and J calls and clone size follow that table, whereas D and trimming were derived from the DNA. This sample carries about 120,000 clones, about 88% of them seen once, and the ten largest clones take roughly 4.8%. Trimming took 6 bases from V and 4 from J; bases not matched to a gene: 12. CDR3 length: 15 amino acids. Germline lookup yields CDR1 SGDLS and CDR2 YYNGEE. This clonotype was obtained from a man aged 60 to 75 with COVID-19, enrolled during active disease. The chain has TRBV9 and TRBJ2-5, with TRBD2 matching 7 bases. Sequencing was performed on peripheral blood. CDR3 in DNA: TGTGCCAGCACCCTAGTGGGGGGGTGGGCAGAGACCCAGTACTTC. This gives the protein CASTLVGGWAETQYF.